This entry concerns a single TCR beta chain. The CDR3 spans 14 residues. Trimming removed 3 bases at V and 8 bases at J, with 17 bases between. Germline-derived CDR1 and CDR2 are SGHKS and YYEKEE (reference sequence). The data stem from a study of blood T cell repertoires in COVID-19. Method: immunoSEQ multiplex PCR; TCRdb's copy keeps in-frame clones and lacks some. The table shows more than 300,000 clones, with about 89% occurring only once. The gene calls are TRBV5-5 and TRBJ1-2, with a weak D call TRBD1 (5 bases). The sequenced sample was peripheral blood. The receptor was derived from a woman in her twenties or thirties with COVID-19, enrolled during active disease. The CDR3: CASSSTGLTGGYTF. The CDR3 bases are TGTGCCAGCAGCTCGACGGGACTCACCGGCGGCTACACCTTC.